What follows is one T cell receptor (beta chain) and its context. This entry comes from a study of T cell responses to AZD1222 COVID-19 vaccine. The protocol was immunoSEQ multiplex PCR, while the TCRdb copy is restricted to in-frame clones and leaves out a portion. This table has 150,000 to 200,000 clones, 90% to 95% appearing once. Germline-derived CDR1 and CDR2 are MNHEY and SMNVEV (reference sequence). V was cut by 6 bases and J by 0 bases, with 12 bases left in between. The CDR3 consists of 15 residues. Sequencing used peripheral blood, obtained on day 0 of AZD1222 vaccination. The chain uses TRBV27 and TRBJ1-3; no clear D. The sequence came from an adult in good health. CDR3 residues: CASRPFIFSGNTIYF. CDR3 DNA: TGTGCCAGCAGACCATTTATCTTCTCTGGAAACACCATATATTTT.